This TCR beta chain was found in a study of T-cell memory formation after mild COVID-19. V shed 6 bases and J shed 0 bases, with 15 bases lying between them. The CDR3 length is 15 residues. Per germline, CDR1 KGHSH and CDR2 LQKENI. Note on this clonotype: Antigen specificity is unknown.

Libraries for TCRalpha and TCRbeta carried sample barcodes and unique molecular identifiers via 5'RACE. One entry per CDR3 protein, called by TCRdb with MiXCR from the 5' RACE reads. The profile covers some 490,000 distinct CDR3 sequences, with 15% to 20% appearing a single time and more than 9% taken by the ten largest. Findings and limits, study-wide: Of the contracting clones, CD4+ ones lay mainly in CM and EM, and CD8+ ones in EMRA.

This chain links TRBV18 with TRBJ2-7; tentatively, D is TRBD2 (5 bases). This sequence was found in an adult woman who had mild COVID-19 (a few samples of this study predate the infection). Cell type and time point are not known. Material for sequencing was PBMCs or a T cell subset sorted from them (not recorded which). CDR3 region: CASSPKRGSSYEQYF. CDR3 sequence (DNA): TGTGCCAGCTCCCCAAAACGGGGAAGCTCCTACGAGCAGTACTTC.